The 24 T cell receptor beta chains given below trace back to one sample, sequenced in a study of human T cells and chemical hapten exposure (dated by TCRdb to about 2021). The library was made by RACE. Instrument used: NextSeq 500. TCRdb took the public reads, trimmed them with fastp at Q25, ran MiXCR for clone calling and kept in-frame beta chains. Rows with a matching CDR3 protein are joined into one entry that keeps the most common DNA and genes. Recorded for this sample are 100,000 or so distinct CDR3 sequences; roughly a third of them occurred a single time. About 2.9% of the sample goes to the ten largest clones. The meaning of the sample's time point label: patch test 3, about 24 weeks after DPC sensitization. The treatment or condition label of this sample denotes: therapeutic diphenylcyclopropenone sensitization with weekly scalp DPC. The material was whole blood, obtained in connection with sensitization to the hapten diphenylcyclopropenone (DPC). The receptors shown here come from a man aged 40-49 years with alopecia areata. Some clones in this sample may be carry-over from other donors' samples.

The chain has TRBV6-5 and TRBJ2-5; unclear D gene. The CDR3 length is 12 residues. The V end was cut by 2 bases, the J end by 5 bases, with 6 bases between. In germline, CDR1 is MNHEY, CDR2 SVGAGI. This chain's CDR3 is CASSYMGETQYF. The CDR3 region has the DNA TGTGCCAGCAGTTACATGGGGGAGACCCAGTACTTC.

The chain uses TRBV18 and TRBJ2-3; TRBD1 aligns across 8 bases. After removal of 2 bases from V and 3 bases from J, the junction contained 4 bases not matched to a gene. The CDR3 is made up of 15 amino acids. CDR1 KGHSH and CDR2 LQKENI come from the germline V gene. This chain's CDR3 is CASSPRTGGTDTQYF. The CDR3 DNA is TGTGCCAGCTCACCAAGAACAGGGGGGACAGATACGCAGTATTTT.

The chain carries TRBV29-1 and TRBJ1-5, with D tentatively TRBD1 (5 bases). Trimming shortened V by 4 bases and J by 3 bases, and 13 bases separated the two germline ends. The V gene's germline CDR1 is SQVTM and CDR2 ANQGSEA. The CDR3 has 14 amino acids. CDR3 in amino acids: CSVADGGNNQPQHF. For the CDR3, the DNA is TGCAGCGTTGCTGACGGGGGAAACAATCAGCCCCAGCATTTT.

This clonotype was seen a few times. The gene calls are TRBV5-1 and TRBJ2-5; tentative D call: TRBD2 (6 bases). The CDR3 extends over 15 amino acids. Trimming pared 4 bases from V and 1 base from J, leaving 14 bases between. CDR1 is SGHRS, CDR2 YFSETQ, per germline. CDR3 loop: CASSREAALQETQYF. The CDR3, as DNA: TGCGCCAGCAGCAGGGAGGCAGCCCTCCAAGAGACCCAGTACTTC.

The V and J genes are TRBV5-6 and TRBJ1-2, with D uncertain. The CDR3 has 13 amino acids. Between the trimmed V and J ends, which lost 1 base and 4 bases, there was a span of 8 bases. CDR1 is SGHDT and CDR2 is YYEEEE in the germline V gene. CDR3 sequence: CASSLNGLYGYTF. The DNA of the CDR3 is TGTGCCAGCAGCTTGAATGGGCTCTATGGCTACACCTTC.

The V and J genes are TRBV14 and TRBJ2-3; perhaps TRBD1 as D (6 bases). This CDR3 has 16 residues. Trimming cost V 3 bases and J 0 bases, with 13 bases left between them. The germline V gene encodes CDR1 SGHDN and CDR2 FVKESK. This CDR3 is CASSHLPGQSTDTQYF. The CDR3 region has the DNA TGTGCCAGCAGCCACTTACCGGGACAAAGCACAGATACGCAGTATTTT.

On this clonotype: One end of the junction fails to match germline, which may point to a read error. The CDR3 sequence: CASSLATGVGEQFF. The CDR3 bases are TGTGCTAGCAGCTTAGCCACGGGGGTTGGTGAGCAGTTCTTC. The rearrangement joins TRBV7-7 to TRBJ2-1; perhaps TRBD2 as D (6 bases). Germline CDR1 and CDR2: SSHAT and FNYEAQ (reference sequence). The CDR3 is 14 residues long.

CDR3 protein: CATSESGTGPLSGANVLTF. The CDR3 nucleotides read TGTGCCACCAGTGAATCCGGGACAGGGCCCCTTTCTGGGGCCAACGTCCTGACTTTC. The chain recombines TRBV24-1 with TRBJ2-6; 9 positions match TRBD1. The V gene end was trimmed by 4 bases and the J gene end by 1 base; junction bases not matched to a gene: 10. CDR1 and CDR2 from the germline V gene are KGHDR and SFDVKD. The CDR3 length is 19 residues.

This chain uses TRBV11-2 with TRBJ2-3, with D uncertain. V lost 0 bases, J lost 3 bases, and 10 bases lay in between. Germline V gene data show CDR1 as SGHAT and CDR2 as FQNNGV. The CDR3 loop spans 15 amino acids. CDR3 amino acids: CASSLEGFWTDTQYF. The CDR3, as DNA: TGTGCCAGCAGCTTAGAGGGGTTTTGGACAGATACGCAGTATTTT. Based on the CDR3 plus reference TRBV11-2 and TRBJ2-3, the full variable domain is EAGVAQSPRYKIIEKRQSVAFWCNPISGHATLYWYQQILGQGPKLLIQFQNNGVVDDSQLPKDRFSAERLKGVDSTLKIQPAKLEDSAVYLCASSLEGFWTDTQYFGPGTRLTVL.

J is TRBJ2-7 and V is TRBV20-1; 7 bases map to TRBD1. The CDR3 totals 17 residues. J gave up 7 bases and V 3 bases, and 21 bases lay outside the gene matches. Germline CDR1 reads DFQATT; CDR2 reads SNEGSKA (reference sequence). In DNA form, the CDR3 reads TGCAGTGCTAGCCCTCTCCTACAGGGGCATTCCTATCGGGAGCAGTACTTC. Protein sequence: CSASPLLQGHSYREQYF.

This clonotype has only a few counts. The V and J genes are TRBV10-3 and TRBJ2-3, with 13 bases matching TRBD2. Germline V gene data show CDR1 as ENHRY and CDR2 as SYGVKD. This CDR3 is built from 19 residues. The V and J ends lost 3 bases and 0 bases, in that order; junction bases with no gene match: 9. For the CDR3, the DNA is TGTGCCATCAGTGAAGCAGGGACTAGCGGGACCCTCAGCACAGATACGCAGTATTTT. Translating gives CAISEAGTSGTLSTDTQYF.

This clonotype was picked up a small number of times. The V and J genes are TRBV25-1 and TRBJ1-1; 7 bases are shared with TRBD1. After removal of 5 bases from V and 4 bases from J, the junction contained 4 bases not matched to a gene. Germline V gives CDR1 MGHDK, CDR2 SYGVNS. The CDR3 runs to 13 residues. CDR3 residues: CASSLTGTTEAFF. CDR3 nucleotides: TGTGCCAGCAGTTTGACAGGGACCACTGAAGCTTTCTTT.

The gene calls are TRBV20-1 and TRBJ1-4; a possible D gene is TRBD1 (6 bases). Trimming shortened V by 6 bases and J by 3 bases, and 20 bases separated the two germline ends. Germline V gives CDR1 DFQATT, CDR2 SNEGSKA (reference sequence). The CDR3 consists of 16 residues. The CDR3 sequence is CSAPAGSGAPNEKLFF. CDR3 nucleotide sequence: TGCAGTGCCCCAGCCGGGTCAGGGGCACCTAATGAAAAACTGTTTTTT.

Only a few counts were recorded for this clonotype. The V and J genes are TRBV20-1 and TRBJ2-3; maybe TRBD2 (6 bases). Trimming shortened V by 5 bases and J by 6 bases, and 27 bases separated the two germline ends. This CDR3 comprises 17 residues. Germline assignment: CDR1 DFQATT and CDR2 SNEGSKA (reference sequence). This CDR3 is CSAGWGGGRLLLDTQYF. The CDR3 DNA follows: TGCAGTGCTGGATGGGGTGGGGGGAGACTACTGCTGGATACGCAGTATTTT.

There are a few counts of this clonotype. The chain carries TRBV29-1 and TRBJ1-5, with D possibly matching TRBD1 (6 bases). Trimming stripped 6 bases from V and 0 bases from J, with 9 bases between. CDR1 is SQVTM, CDR2 ANQGSEA, per germline. This CDR3 region has 13 residues. Written as DNA, the CDR3 is TGCAGCGTAGGACAGTCTAGCAATCAGCCCCAGCATTTT. Amino acid sequence: CSVGQSSNQPQHF. Variable domain in full (rest from reference TRBV29-1 and TRBJ1-5): SAVISQKPSRDICQRGTSLTIQCQVDSQVTMMFWYRQQPGQSLTLIATANQGSEATYESGFVIDKFPISRPNLTFSTLTVSNMSPEDSSIYLCSVGQSSNQPQHFGDGTRLSIL.

V and J are TRBV5-1 and TRBJ2-7; 9 positions match TRBD2. Trimming at V came to 4 bases and at J to 3 bases, leaving 5 bases not matched to a gene. Germline CDR1 SGHRS, CDR2 YFSETQ. The CDR3 contains 14 residues. CDR3 nucleotides: TGCGCCAGCAGCCCGGGACTAGCCGGCTACGAGCAGTACTTC. This sequence encodes CASSPGLAGYEQYF.

The CDR3 nucleotides are TGTGCCAGCAGTTCCTCGACTGAGTACGAGCAGTACTTC. Protein: CASSSSTEYEQYF. The J gene is TRBJ2-7, the V gene TRBV12-3 or TRBV12-4; D is uncertain. V was trimmed by 4 bases and J by 4 bases, leaving 11 bases between them. CDR3 length equals 13 residues.

This clonotype occurred once. This chain uses TRBV14 with TRBJ2-7; D remains unclear. V lost 1 base to trimming and J lost 0 bases, with 7 bases between them. This CDR3 is 14 amino acids long. Germline CDR1 reads SGHDN; CDR2 reads FVKESK. The CDR3 loop reads CASSQGSYSYEQYV. The CDR3 DNA is TGTGCCAGCAGCCAAGGGAGTTACTCCTACGAGCAGTACGTC.

This clonotype was recorded a few times. The CDR3 here is CASRSTPQGKDYEQYF. In DNA, the CDR3 is TGTGCAAGTCGCTCAACCCCCCAGGGGAAAGACTACGAGCAGTACTTC. The rearrangement links TRBV12-2 to TRBJ2-7; the D call of TRBD1 is as the table states it, not checked on the DNA. TRBV12-2 is annotated as a pseudogene. This CDR3 region has 16 residues.

This clonotype has more than one count but fewer than ten. This chain connects TRBV20-1 to TRBJ2-7; 7 bases fit TRBD1. This CDR3 has 12 residues. The junction had 5 bases not matched to a gene; V was cut back by 6 bases and J by 3 bases. The germline V gene encodes CDR1 DFQATT and CDR2 SNEGSKA (reference sequence). The CDR3 protein is CSAERGRYEQYF. The CDR3 DNA is TGCAGTGCCGAGAGGGGGCGCTACGAGCAGTACTTC.

This clonotype showed up just a few times. The rearrangement links TRBV12-3 or TRBV12-4 to TRBJ2-5, with TRBD1 identical over 7 bases. The CDR3 contains 14 residues. V lost 6 bases, J lost 2 bases, and 6 bases stayed unmatched. The CDR3 here is CASRQGVPQETQYF. The CDR3 region has the DNA TGTGCCAGCAGGCAGGGGGTTCCTCAAGAGACCCAGTACTTC.

The chain carries TRBV29-1 and TRBJ2-2; D is unresolved. V shed 4 bases and J shed 1 base, with 13 bases lying between them. The CDR3 length is 15 residues. Germline V CDR1 and CDR2: SQVTM, ANQGSEA. The CDR3 nucleotides read TGCAGCGTTGCCTATCCCGCGTTGAACACCGGGGAGCTGTTTTTT. It specifies CSVAYPALNTGELFF.

The J gene is TRBJ2-5, the V gene TRBV28, with 9 bases aligning to TRBD1. The germline V gene has CDR1 MDHEN and CDR2 SYDVKM. This CDR3 comprises 14 residues. V shed 5 bases and J 4 bases; nucleotides not matched to a gene: 5. In DNA, the CDR3 is TGTGCCAGCAGTCAAACAGGGGGCGCAGAGACCCAGTACTTC. The encoded protein is CASSQTGGAETQYF.

This clonotype was picked up a small number of times. The rearrangement uses TRBV24-1 and TRBJ2-1, with TRBD1 as a possible D gene (5 bases). In germline, CDR1 is KGHDR, CDR2 SFDVKD. The CDR3 is 13 residues long. V lost 5 bases and J 4 bases, leaving 8 bases between the germline ends. The CDR3 here is CATSAREYNEQFF. CDR3 bases: TGTGCCACCAGTGCCAGGGAATACAATGAGCAGTTCTTC.